The entry that follows covers one T cell receptor beta chain sequence. The target antigen is unknown. Though probably carrying unrecorded immune exposures, donors were nominally healthy at sampling. This sample is part of a study of cytomegalovirus exposure and HLA in healthy donors. Findings of the study overall: The likely origin of a cluster of highly shared sequence variants was a sequencing artifact. In a later analysis, donors in an Asian-associated ancestry cluster reportedly had fewer N-insertions in productive TCRs than the cohort mean. Links to common viral pathogens appeared, in a later analysis, for several of the most significant clusters.

Germline loops: CDR1 SNHLY, CDR2 FYNNEI. The length of the CDR3 is 13 residues. PCR amplification relied on 60 Vbeta primers (plus 13 Jbeta primers). Only in-frame clones appear in the TCRdb table, and some are missing; sequencing was by immunoSEQ multiplex PCR. This listing includes 140,000 to 150,000 clones. The V gene is TRBV2, the J gene TRBJ2-1, with D maybe TRBD2 (5 bases). Sequenced sample: PBMCs. The receptor was isolated from a male donor in good health and CMV-seronegative. This CDR3 is CVTPRGFDNEQFF. Written as DNA, the CDR3 is TGTGTGACGCCCAGAGGGTTCGACAATGAGCAGTTCTTC. Together with reference TRBV2 and TRBJ2-1, the CDR3 gives the full variable domain: EPEVTQTPSHQVTQMGQEVILRCVPISNHLYFYWYRQILGQKVEFLVSFYNNEISEKSEIFDDQFSVERPDGSNFTLKIRSTKLEDSAMYFCVTPRGFDNEQFFGPGTRLTVL.